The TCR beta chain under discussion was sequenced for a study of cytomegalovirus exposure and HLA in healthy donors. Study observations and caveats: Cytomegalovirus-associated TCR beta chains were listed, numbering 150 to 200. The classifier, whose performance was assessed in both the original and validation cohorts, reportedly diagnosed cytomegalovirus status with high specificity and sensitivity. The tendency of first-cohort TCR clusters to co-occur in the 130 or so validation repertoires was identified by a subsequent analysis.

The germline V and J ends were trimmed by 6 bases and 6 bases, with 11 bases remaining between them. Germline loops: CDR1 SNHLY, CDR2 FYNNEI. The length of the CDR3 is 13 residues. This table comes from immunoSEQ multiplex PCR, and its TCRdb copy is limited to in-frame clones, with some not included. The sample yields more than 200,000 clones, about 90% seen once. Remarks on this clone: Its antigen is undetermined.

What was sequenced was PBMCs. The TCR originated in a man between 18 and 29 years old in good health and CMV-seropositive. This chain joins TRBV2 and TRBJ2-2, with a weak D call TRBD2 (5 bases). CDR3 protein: CASRLLVAGELFF. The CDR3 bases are TGTGCCAGCAGGTTACTAGTCGCCGGGGAGCTGTTTTTT.